This T cell receptor beta chain appears in the sequencing data of a study of blood T cell repertoires in COVID-19. Looking at the study overall: COVID-19 samples collected from the United States, Italy and Spain covered acute and convalescent phases. From T cells, B-cell-depleted T cells, or PBMCs came the material, which was cDNA or gDNA.

Symptom resolution, clearance, or two negative PCRs marked donors in Cohort 3 as recovered. Germline CDR1 WSHSY, CDR2 SAAADI. CDR3 length: 13 residues. Trimming left V 6 bases short and J 1 base short, with 7 bases between. Original processing methods: It was from reference gene primer amplification that nucleated cell counts were estimated. Method: immunoSEQ multiplex PCR; TCRdb's copy keeps in-frame clones and lacks some. The V and J calls and clone size come from that table; D and trimming were worked out from the DNA. The data contain about 480,000 clones, around 87% of them singletons. The V and J genes are TRBV10-2 and TRBJ2-1, with a possible D match to TRBD2 (5 bases). The source material was PBMCs or T cells enriched from blood (not recorded which). This TCR derives from a woman aged 40 to 55 who had recovered from COVID-19. For the CDR3, the DNA is TGCGCCAGCAGCGGGGAATCCTACAATGAGCAGTTCTTC. Protein product: CASSGESYNEQFF.